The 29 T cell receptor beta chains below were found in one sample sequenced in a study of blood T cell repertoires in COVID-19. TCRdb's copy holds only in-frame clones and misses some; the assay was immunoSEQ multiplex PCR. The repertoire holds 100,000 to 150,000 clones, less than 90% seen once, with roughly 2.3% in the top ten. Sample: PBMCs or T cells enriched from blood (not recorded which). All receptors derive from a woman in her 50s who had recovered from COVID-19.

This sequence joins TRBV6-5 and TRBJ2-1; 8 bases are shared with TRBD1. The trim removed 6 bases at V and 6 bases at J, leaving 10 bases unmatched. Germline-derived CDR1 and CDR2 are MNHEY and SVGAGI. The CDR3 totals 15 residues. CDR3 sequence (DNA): TGTGCCAGCAGACCCGGACAGGGATGGGGCAATGAGCAGTTCTTC. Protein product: CASRPGQGWGNEQFF.

The CDR3: CASSPWTGDTDTQYF. The CDR3, as DNA: TGTGCCAGCAGCCCCTGGACAGGGGACACAGATACGCAGTATTTT. The J gene is TRBJ2-3, the V gene TRBV7-9; the match to TRBD1 covers 9 bases. J lost 2 bases, V lost 5 bases, and 5 bases had no gene match. The CDR3 totals 15 residues. From germline, CDR1 is SEHNR and CDR2 FQNEAQ (reference sequence).

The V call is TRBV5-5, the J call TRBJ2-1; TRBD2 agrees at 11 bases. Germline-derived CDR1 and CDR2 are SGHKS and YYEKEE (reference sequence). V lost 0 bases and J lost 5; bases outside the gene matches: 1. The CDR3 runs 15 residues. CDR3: CASSLGTSGHNEQFF. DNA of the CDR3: TGTGCCAGCAGCTTGGGGACTAGCGGGCACAATGAGCAGTTCTTC.

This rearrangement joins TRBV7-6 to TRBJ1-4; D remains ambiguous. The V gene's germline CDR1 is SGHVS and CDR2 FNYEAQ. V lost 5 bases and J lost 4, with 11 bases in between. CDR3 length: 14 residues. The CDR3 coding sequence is TGTGCCAGCAGCCCTCAGATTAATAATGAAAAACTGTTTTTT. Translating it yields CASSPQINNEKLFF. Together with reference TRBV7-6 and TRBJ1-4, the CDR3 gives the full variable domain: GAGVSQSPRYKVTKRGQDVALRCDPISGHVSLYWYRQALGQGPEFLTYFNYEAQQDKSGLPNDRFSAERPEGSISTLTIQRTEQRDSAMYRCASSPQINNEKLFFGSGTQLSVL.

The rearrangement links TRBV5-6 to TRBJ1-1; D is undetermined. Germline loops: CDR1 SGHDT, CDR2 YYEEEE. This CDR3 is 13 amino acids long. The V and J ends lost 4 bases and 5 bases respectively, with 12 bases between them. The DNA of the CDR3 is TGTGCCAGCAGCGGGAGGTCGGGGACTGAAGCTTTCTTT. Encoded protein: CASSGRSGTEAFF.

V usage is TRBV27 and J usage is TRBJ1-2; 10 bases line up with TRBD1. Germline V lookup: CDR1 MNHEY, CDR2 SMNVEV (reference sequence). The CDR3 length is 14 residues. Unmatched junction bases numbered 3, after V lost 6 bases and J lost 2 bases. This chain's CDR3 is CASRPGQGNYGYTF. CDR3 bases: TGTGCCAGCAGGCCGGGACAGGGGAACTATGGCTACACCTTC.

CDR3 in DNA: TGTGCCAGTAGTGCAGGGGGTGGTGGCTACACCTTC. Protein sequence: CASSAGGGGYTF. V usage is TRBV19 and J usage is TRBJ1-2, with 7 positions matching TRBD1. Trimming at V came to 5 bases and at J to 7 bases, leaving 4 bases not matched to a gene. The CDR3 runs 12 residues. Germline CDR1 reads LNHDA; CDR2 reads SQIVND (reference sequence).

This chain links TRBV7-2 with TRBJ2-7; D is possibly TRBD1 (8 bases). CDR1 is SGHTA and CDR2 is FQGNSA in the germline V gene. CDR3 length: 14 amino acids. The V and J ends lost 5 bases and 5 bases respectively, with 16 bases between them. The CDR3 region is CASSQRQGRDEQYF. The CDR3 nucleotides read TGTGCCAGCAGCCAACGACAGGGGAGGGACGAGCAGTACTTC.

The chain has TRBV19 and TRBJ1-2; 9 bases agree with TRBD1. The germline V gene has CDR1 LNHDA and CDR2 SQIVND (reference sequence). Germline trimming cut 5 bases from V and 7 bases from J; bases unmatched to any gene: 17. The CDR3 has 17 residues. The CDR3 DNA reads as TGTGCCAGTAGTCCCGGAGTATCGGGGACAGGGTCATCTGGCTACACCTTC. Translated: CASSPGVSGTGSSGYTF.

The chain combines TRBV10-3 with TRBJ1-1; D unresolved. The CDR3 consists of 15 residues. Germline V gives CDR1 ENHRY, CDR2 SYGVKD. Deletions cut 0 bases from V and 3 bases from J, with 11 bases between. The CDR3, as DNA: TGTGCCATCAGTGAGTCGCAAAGGGAGGACACTGAAGCTTTCTTT. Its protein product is CAISESQREDTEAFF.

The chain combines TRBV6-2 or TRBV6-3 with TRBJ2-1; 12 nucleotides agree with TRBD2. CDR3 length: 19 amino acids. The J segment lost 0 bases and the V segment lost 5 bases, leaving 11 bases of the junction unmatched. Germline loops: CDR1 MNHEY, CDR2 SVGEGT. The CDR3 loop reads CASSPPGTSGPSSYNEQFF. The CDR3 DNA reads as TGTGCCAGCAGTCCCCCCGGGACTAGCGGGCCGAGCTCCTACAATGAGCAGTTCTTC.

In nucleotides, the CDR3 is TGTGCCTGGAGTGTAACCGCCGGGGGAGCAAACTATGGCTACACCTTC. The encoded protein is CAWSVTAGGANYGYTF. V is TRBV30 and J is TRBJ1-2; tentative D call: TRBD1 (5 bases). CDR1 GTSNPN and CDR2 SVGIG come from the germline V gene (reference sequence). The CDR3 loop spans 16 amino acids. V dropped 0 bases and J dropped 2 bases, with 16 bases sitting between them.

CDR3 DNA sequence: TGCGCCAGCAGGATCGACAGGGGCCCGTCCTATGGCTACACCTTC. Protein: CASRIDRGPSYGYTF. The chain links TRBV5-1 to TRBJ1-2; 8 bases are shared with TRBD1. This CDR3 is 15 amino acids long. Per the germline V gene, CDR1 is SGHRS and CDR2 is YFSETQ. With 5 bases clipped from V and 4 bases from J, the junction kept 10 bases outside the gene matches.

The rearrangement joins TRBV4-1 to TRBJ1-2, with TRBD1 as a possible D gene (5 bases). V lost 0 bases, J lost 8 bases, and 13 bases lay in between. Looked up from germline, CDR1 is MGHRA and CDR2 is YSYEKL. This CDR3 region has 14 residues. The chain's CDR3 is CASSQETDPGGYTF. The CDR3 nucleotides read TGCGCCAGCAGCCAAGAGACAGACCCTGGAGGCTACACCTTC.

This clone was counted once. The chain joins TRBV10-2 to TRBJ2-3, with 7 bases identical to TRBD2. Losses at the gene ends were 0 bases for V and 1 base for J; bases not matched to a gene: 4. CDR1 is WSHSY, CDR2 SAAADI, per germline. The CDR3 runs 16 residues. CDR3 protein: CASSESMGGGTDTQYF. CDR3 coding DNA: TGCGCCAGCAGTGAGTCGATGGGAGGGGGCACAGATACGCAGTATTTT.

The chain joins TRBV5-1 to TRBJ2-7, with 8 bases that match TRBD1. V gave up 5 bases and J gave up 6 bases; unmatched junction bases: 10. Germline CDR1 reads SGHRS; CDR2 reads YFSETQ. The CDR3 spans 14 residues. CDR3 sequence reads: CASRPAGQVSEQYF. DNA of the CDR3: TGCGCCAGCAGACCCGCGGGACAGGTATCCGAGCAGTACTTC.

The CDR3 loop is CASSPATSGGETQYF. DNA of the CDR3: TGCGCCAGCAGCCCTGCAACCTCCGGGGGAGAGACCCAGTACTTC. This chain joins TRBV4-3 and TRBJ2-5; possibly TRBD2 for D (6 bases). There are 15 residues in the CDR3. Trimming removed 4 bases at V and 4 bases at J, with 16 bases between. Germline CDR1 LGHNA, CDR2 YSLEER.

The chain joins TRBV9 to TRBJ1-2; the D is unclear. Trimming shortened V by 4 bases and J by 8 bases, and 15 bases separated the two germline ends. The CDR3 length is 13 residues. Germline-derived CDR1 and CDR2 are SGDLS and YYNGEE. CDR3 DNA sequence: TGTGCCAGCAGCCCTCAAGCAGGTGGGGGCTACACCTTC. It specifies CASSPQAGGGYTF.

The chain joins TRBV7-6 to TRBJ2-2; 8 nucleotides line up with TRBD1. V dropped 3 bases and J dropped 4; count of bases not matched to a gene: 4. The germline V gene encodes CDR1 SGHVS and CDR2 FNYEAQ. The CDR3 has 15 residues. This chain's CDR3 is CASSLTGVGTGELFF. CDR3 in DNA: TGTGCCAGCAGCTTGACAGGGGTTGGCACCGGGGAGCTGTTTTTT.

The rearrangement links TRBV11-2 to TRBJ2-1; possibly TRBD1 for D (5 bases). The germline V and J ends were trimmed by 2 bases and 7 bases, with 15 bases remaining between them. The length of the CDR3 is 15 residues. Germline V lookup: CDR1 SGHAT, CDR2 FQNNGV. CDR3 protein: CASSLSRALGNEQFF. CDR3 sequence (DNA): TGTGCCAGCAGCTTAAGCAGGGCCCTGGGTAATGAGCAGTTCTTC.

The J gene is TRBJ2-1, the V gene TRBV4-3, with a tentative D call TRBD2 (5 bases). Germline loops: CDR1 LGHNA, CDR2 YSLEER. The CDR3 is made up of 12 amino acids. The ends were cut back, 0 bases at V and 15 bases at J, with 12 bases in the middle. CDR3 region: CASSQEGAVPFF. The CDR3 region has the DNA TGCGCCAGCAGCCAAGAGGGAGCCGTTCCGTTCTTC.

The DNA of the CDR3 is TGTGCCAGCAGCGTAGAACAGGGCCGGGGAGGGGAAGCTTTCTTT. Protein sequence: CASSVEQGRGGEAFF. This chain joins TRBV9 and TRBJ1-1; a possible D gene is TRBD1 (6 bases). Trimming stripped 0 bases from V and 8 bases from J, with 17 bases between. CDR1 is SGDLS and CDR2 is YYNGEE in the germline V gene. This CDR3 is 15 amino acids long.

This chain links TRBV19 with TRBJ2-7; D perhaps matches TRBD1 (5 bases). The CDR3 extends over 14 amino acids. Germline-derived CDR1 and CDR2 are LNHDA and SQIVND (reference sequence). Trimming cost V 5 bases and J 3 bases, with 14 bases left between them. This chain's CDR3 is CASSGPQGGYEQYF. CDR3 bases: TGTGCCAGTAGTGGACCCCAGGGTGGCTACGAGCAGTACTTC.

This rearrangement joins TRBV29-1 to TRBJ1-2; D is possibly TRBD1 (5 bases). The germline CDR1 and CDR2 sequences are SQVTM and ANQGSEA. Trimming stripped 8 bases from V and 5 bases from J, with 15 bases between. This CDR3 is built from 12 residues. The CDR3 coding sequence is TGCAGCACCCGGGGGGAGCCATATGGCTACACCTTC. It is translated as CSTRGEPYGYTF.

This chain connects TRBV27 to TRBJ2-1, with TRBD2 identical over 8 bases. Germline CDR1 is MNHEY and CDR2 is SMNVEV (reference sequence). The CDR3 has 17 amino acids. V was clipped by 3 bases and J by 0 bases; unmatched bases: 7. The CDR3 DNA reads TGTGCCAGCAGTTTGGATACCGGGGGGGTCTCCTACAATGAGCAGTTCTTC. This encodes CASSLDTGGVSYNEQFF.

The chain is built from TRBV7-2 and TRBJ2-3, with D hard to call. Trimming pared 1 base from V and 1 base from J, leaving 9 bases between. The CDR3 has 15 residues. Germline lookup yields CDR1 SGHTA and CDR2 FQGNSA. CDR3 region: CASSLVGMRTDTQYF. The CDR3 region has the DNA TGTGCCAGCAGCTTAGTGGGCATGCGCACAGATACGCAGTATTTT.

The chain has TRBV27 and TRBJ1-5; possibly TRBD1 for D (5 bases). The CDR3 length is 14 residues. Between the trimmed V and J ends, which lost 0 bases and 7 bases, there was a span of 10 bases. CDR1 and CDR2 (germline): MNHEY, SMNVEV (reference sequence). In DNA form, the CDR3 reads TGTGCCAGCAGTTTATCAGGGGCGGGACAGCCCCAGCATTTT. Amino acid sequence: CASSLSGAGQPQHF.

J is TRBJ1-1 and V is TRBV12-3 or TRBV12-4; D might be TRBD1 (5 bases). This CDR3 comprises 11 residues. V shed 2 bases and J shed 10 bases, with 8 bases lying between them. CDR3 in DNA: TGTGCCAGCAGTTTACGGGGGGGAGCTTTCTTT. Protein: CASSLRGGAFF.

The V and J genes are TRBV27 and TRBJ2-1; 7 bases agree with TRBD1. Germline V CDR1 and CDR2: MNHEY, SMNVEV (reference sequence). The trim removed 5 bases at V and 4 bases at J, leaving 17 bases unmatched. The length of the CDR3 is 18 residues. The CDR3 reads CASSPKPPGTARYNEQFF. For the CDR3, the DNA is TGTGCCAGCAGTCCCAAACCACCCGGGACAGCGAGATACAATGAGCAGTTCTTC.